This TCR beta chain emerged from a study of blood T cells in healthy people across ages (dated by TCRdb to 2013 to 2016). Concerning the study at large: Template switching captured roughly one uniquely barcoded TCR beta cDNA molecule per two T cells in model experiments. Four age groups were formed from the donors: young (average approximately 15 years), middle-aged (approximately 39), aged (about 62) and long-lived (around 80). The study analyzed two additional independent replicas of 1 million unique cDNA reads from the same blood draw for two donors, one aged 18 to 30 and one aged 80 or older. To track age-related changes in TCR beta repertoire diversity, the study relied on deep sequencing normalized with unique cDNA molecular identifiers. Donors of different ages were randomly distributed across sequencing lanes to avoid experimental bias.

Note on this clonotype: Its specific antigen is unknown. No base qualities exist here, and no much larger clone lies one base off it.

The research as a whole found: Compared with the aged group, the long-lived group had more naive CD4+ T cells, fewer expanded clones and increased TCR diversity, suggesting age selection. A strong correlation was found between observed TCR beta diversity and the percentage of naive T cells measured by flow cytometry. Because the CMV infection status of the donors was unknown, age-related changes in expanded clonotypes may potentially have been confounded. As age increased, observed TCR beta diversity per million T cells dropped in a roughly linear way, and a significant reduction was already evident by age 40. Conclusive comparison of naive and antigen-experienced compartments was prevented by the profiling of bulk unsorted PBMCs. Total diversity estimates from one million sequenced T cells were considered lower bounds and underestimates.

V lost 2 bases and J lost 5 bases; the stretch between them is 9 bases long. The CDR3 runs 14 amino acids, cysteine and phenylalanine included. Only CDR3 DNA is held: 42 bases, read in frame from base 1. The germline V gene gives CDR1 as MNHEY and CDR2 as SVGAGI. Library method: 5' RACE. A second PCR of about 6 to 11 cycles was performed with a sample-barcoded 5' primer and a J-beta primer mix. A template-switch 5' adaptor carrying 12 random nucleotides introduced a unique molecular identifier onto each TCR beta cDNA molecule. At least 2.5 million CDR3-containing paired-end reads were obtained from each sample. The Mint cDNA synthesis kit, primed by a TRBC-specific oligonucleotide, was used to synthesize first-strand cDNA from all RNA. Following uracil-DNA glycosylase treatment, all cDNA underwent a first 18-cycle PCR with the universal primers M1SS and BC2_uni_R. In the paper's pipeline: For normalization, 1 million high-quality reads were randomly selected from each sample, with every read carrying a distinct molecular identifier. Reads with shared molecular identifiers were discarded instead of being binned into consensus sequences. MiTCR, run with a Q25 quality threshold and the strictest error-elimination algorithm, handled CDR3 identification, clonotype clustering and error correction. A nonparametric unseen species model with Euler transformation was used to estimate lower-bound total TCR beta diversity. TCRdb trimmed the raw reads at Q25, called clones with MiXCR and kept productive beta chains. Entries that share a CDR3 protein sequence are merged under the most common genes and DNA. The V and J calls and clone size come from TCRdb's table, not from the authors' own analysis. The sample has 1.5 million to 2 million distinct CDR3 sequences on record, approximately 40% of them singletons. The ten largest clones capture 23% of the sample.

Donors were 40 or so systemically healthy Caucasian individuals from Russia aged roughly 6 to 100 years. Each donor gave ten milliliters of peripheral blood, collected into EDTA-treated Vacutainer tubes. Ficoll-Paque density-gradient centrifugation was used to isolate PBMCs, with at least 6.5 million per sample. Trizol reagent was used to extract total RNA from the PBMCs, yielding at least 5 micrograms per sample. Naive CD45RAhigh/CD27high T cell percentages were measured by flow cytometry on a PBMC aliquot from every donor. Sequencing was performed on blood. The receptor was isolated from a human donor in good health. The chain employs TRBV6-5 and TRBJ2-2, with the D gene not confidently named. CDR3 protein: CASSYGLETGELFF. The nucleotide sequence is given as TGTGCCAGCAGTTACGGTCTGGAGACCGGGGAGCTGTTTTTT.